This TCR beta chain was recorded in a study of identifying expanded T cells in peripheral blood. Study-wide results and caveats: Variance in clone template counts between approximately two-week samples significantly increased with total template count across all healthy donors. Over approximately two and four weeks, about 15 and 19 clones changed, versus approximately 1.1 between replicates.

During the collection period, no donor immune events like infections were recorded. With respect to this clone: No antigen is known for it.

The V and J ends lost 8 bases and 10 bases respectively, with 21 bases between them. The CDR3 sequence is 13 residues long. Germline CDR1 is SNHLY and CDR2 is FYNNEI. Measured with immunoSEQ multiplex PCR; TCRdb has only the in-frame clones, and not every one. The table has some 97,000 clones, roughly 88% seen once. The TCR sequence derives from a person between 18 and 69 years old in good health. The specimen was blood. The chain joins TRBV2 to TRBJ2-7; D may be TRBD1 (6 bases). CDR3 protein: CASPDSPRGHQYF. The CDR3 nucleotides are TGTGCCAGCCCGGACAGCCCACGAGGACACCAGTACTTC.